The clone carrying this T cell receptor (beta chain) has only a few counts. This entry comes from a study of blood T cell repertoires in COVID-19. Looking at the study overall: T cells, B-cell-depleted T cells, or PBMCs provided the cDNA or gDNA that served as material.

Generated by immunoSEQ multiplex PCR, the TCRdb table keeps only in-frame clones and is missing some. The sample includes 130,000 to 150,000 clones, 65% to 85% of them seen just once. The CDR3 runs to 19 residues. Germline lookup yields CDR1 MGHRA and CDR2 YSYEKL. Trimming removed 6 bases from V and 2 bases from J, with 26 bases in between. Sample: peripheral blood. This clonotype originated in a man in his sixties with active or convalescent COVID-19. The rearrangement joins TRBV4-1 to TRBJ1-3; D gene ambiguous. In nucleotides, the CDR3 is TGCGCCAGCAGTCAGACCCCTCCGGAAGGGAGGACGGCTGGAAACACCATATATTTT. This codes for CASSQTPPEGRTAGNTIYF.